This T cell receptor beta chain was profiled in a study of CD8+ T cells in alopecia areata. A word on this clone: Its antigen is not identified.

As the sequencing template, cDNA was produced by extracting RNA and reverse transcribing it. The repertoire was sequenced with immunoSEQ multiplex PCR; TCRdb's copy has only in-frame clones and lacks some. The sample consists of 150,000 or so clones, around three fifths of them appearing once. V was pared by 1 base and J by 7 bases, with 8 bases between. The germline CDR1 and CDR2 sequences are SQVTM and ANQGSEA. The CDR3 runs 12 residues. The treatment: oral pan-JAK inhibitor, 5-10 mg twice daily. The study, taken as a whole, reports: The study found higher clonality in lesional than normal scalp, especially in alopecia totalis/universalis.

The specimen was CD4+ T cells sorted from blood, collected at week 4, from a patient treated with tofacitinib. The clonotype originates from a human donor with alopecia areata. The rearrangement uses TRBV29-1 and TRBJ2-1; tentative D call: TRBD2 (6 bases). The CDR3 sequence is CSVEGGVNEQFF. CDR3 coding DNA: TGCAGCGTTGAAGGGGGGGTAAATGAGCAGTTCTTC.